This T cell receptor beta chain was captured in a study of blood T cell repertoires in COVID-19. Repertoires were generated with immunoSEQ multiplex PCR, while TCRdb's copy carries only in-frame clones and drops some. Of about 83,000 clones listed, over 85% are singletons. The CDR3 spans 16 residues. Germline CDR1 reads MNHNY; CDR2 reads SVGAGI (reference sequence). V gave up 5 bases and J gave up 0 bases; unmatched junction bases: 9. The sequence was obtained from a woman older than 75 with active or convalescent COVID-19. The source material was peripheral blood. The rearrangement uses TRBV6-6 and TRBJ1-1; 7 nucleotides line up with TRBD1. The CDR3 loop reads CASSLRQGPMNTEAFF. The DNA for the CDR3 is TGTGCCAGCAGTCTCCGACAGGGACCCATGAACACTGAAGCTTTCTTT.